A selection of T cell receptor beta chains follows, all from one sample in a study of shared T cell receptors in the human thymus. Here immunoSEQ multiplex PCR was the method, and the copy in TCRdb shows in-frame clones only, minus some. The sample holds about 660,000 clones, around 87% seen once. These same data were also listed under a study on human thymus T cells.

The specimen was thymocytes. All receptors come from a boy under three years old with a congenital heart defect. The CDR3 runs from the conserved cysteine through the conserved F or W. Fields, in order: CDR3 DNA, CDR3 protein, clone size, V gene, J gene, D gene. D genes are given only for firm matches. The size of a clone is reported for some rows only, either as once, few or many, or as a class for expanded clones.

DNA: TGTGCCAGCAGTCTACCCTCAGATACGCAGTATTTT
CDR3: CASSLPSDTQYF
size: .
V: TRBV27
J: TRBJ2-3
D: .

DNA: TGTGCCAGCAGCTTAGACGCCCGGGTGGCAGGGGGCAACAACACTGAAGCTTTCTTT
CDR3: CASSLDARVAGGNNTEAFF
size: .
V: TRBV7-6
J: TRBJ1-1
D: TRBD1

DNA: TGTGCCAGCAGCTTGGCCGAGAGTAGTGGTTACGAGCAGTACTTC
CDR3: CASSLAESSGYEQYF
size: .
V: TRBV5-8
J: TRBJ2-7
D: .

DNA: TGTGCCAGCTCACCACCGACGGGAGGGACCTACAATGAGCAGTTCTTC
CDR3: CASSPPTGGTYNEQFF
size: once
V: TRBV18
J: TRBJ2-1
D: TRBD2

DNA: TGTGCCAGCAGTTTGGGCCCTGCCCCTTACAATGAGCAGTTCTTC
CDR3: CASSLGPAPYNEQFF
size: .
V: TRBV7-9
J: TRBJ2-1
D: .

DNA: TGTGCCAGCAGTGAGCGGGGGGCTGGCACCGGGGAGCTGTTTTTT
CDR3: CASSERGAGTGELFF
size: .
V: TRBV7-9
J: TRBJ2-2
D: TRBD2

DNA: TGTGCCTGGAGTAGGGGACAGGCCCCCAGCTCCTATAATTCCCCCCTCCACTTT
CDR3: CAWSRGQAPSSYNSPLHF
size: .
V: TRBV30
J: TRBJ1-6
D: TRBD1

DNA: TGTGCCAGCAGCCCCAGGACTAGCGGACCCTACAATGAGCAGTTCTTC
CDR3: CASSPRTSGPYNEQFF
size: .
V: TRBV7-8
J: TRBJ2-1
D: TRBD2

DNA: TGTGCCAGCAGCAGAGAAGTAGGGGTCCCCTCCTACGAGCAGTACTTC
CDR3: CASSREVGVPSYEQYF
size: .
V: TRBV7-2
J: TRBJ2-7
D: .

DNA: TGTGCCAGCAGTCTCAACCCTAGTTGCAAAAACATTCAGTACTTC
CDR3: CASSLNPSCKNIQYF
size: .
V: TRBV28
J: TRBJ2-4
D: .

DNA: TGTGCCAGCAGCTTAGCGGGGACTAACACTGAAGCTTTCTTT
CDR3: CASSLAGTNTEAFF
size: .
V: TRBV7-9
J: TRBJ1-1
D: .

DNA: TGTGCCAGCAGCTTAGGGGACAGGGTTAGCAATCAGCCCCAGCATTTT
CDR3: CASSLGDRVSNQPQHF
size: .
V: TRBV11-2
J: TRBJ1-5
D: TRBD1